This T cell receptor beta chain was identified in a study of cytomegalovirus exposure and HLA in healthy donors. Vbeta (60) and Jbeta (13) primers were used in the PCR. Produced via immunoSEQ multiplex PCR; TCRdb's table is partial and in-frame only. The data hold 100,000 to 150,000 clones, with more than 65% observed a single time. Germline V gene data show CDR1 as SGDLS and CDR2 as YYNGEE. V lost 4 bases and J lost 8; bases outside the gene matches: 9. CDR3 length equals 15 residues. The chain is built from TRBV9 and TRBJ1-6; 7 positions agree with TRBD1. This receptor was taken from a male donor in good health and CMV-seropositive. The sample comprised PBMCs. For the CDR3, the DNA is TGTGCCAGCAGCACCTCCGACAGGGTTGATTCACCCCTCCACTTT. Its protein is CASSTSDRVDSPLHF.